The 5 T cell receptor beta chains listed next were all sequenced from one sample in a study of blood T cell repertoires in COVID-19. Only in-frame clones appear in the TCRdb table, and some are missing; sequencing was by immunoSEQ multiplex PCR. This repertoire shows 260,000 or so clones, roughly 86% found once; its top ten account for more than 7.5%. Source material: peripheral blood. The source of these receptors is a man between 18 and 29 years old with active or convalescent COVID-19.

Concerning this clone itself: Other DNA sequences in the same sample also yield this CDR3. V usage is TRBV12-3 or TRBV12-4 and J usage is TRBJ1-5; D is undetermined. The CDR3 consists of 11 residues. Trimming took 4 bases from V and 7 from J, leaving 5 bases between them. CDR3 amino acids: CASSSGQPQHF. CDR3 in DNA: TGTGCCAGCAGTTCTGGCCAGCCCCAGCATTTT.

CDR3 protein: CASSGPGQGNEKLFF. Written as DNA, the CDR3 is TGTGCCAGCAGCGGGCCGGGACAGGGAAATGAAAAACTGTTTTTT. The rearrangement uses TRBV9 and TRBJ1-4; 9 bases are shared with TRBD1. Per the germline V gene, CDR1 is SGDLS and CDR2 is YYNGEE. The CDR3 is 15 residues long. The J segment lost 5 bases and the V segment lost 3 bases, leaving 5 bases of the junction unmatched.

The chain is built from TRBV4-3 and TRBJ1-2; possible D gene TRBD1, 6 bases. V was cut by 1 base and J by 5 bases, with 17 bases left in between. CDR3 length: 16 amino acids. CDR1 LGHNA and CDR2 YSLEER come from the germline V gene. DNA of the CDR3: TGCGCCAGCAGCCAAGGAGGGGCTTCACAGGGATATGGCTACACCTTC. Translating it yields CASSQGGASQGYGYTF.

The gene calls are TRBV21-1 and TRBJ1-3; the DNA was not used to check the table's D call, TRBD1. TRBV21-1 is marked as a pseudogene. The CDR3 length is 18 residues. DNA of the CDR3: TGTGCCAGCACCAGAACCCGGGACAGGGGGCTGTCTGGAAACACCATATATTTT. This gives the protein CASTRTRDRGLSGNTIYF.

This chain joins TRBV9 and TRBJ2-5, with 11 bases aligning to TRBD2. CDR3 length: 16 amino acids. Per germline, CDR1 SGDLS and CDR2 YYNGEE. J gave up 3 bases and V 1 base, and 5 bases lay outside the gene matches. In DNA form, the CDR3 reads TGTGCCAGCAGCGTAAATAGCGGGGGGGAAAAAGAGACCCAGTACTTC. Encoded protein: CASSVNSGGEKETQYF.